Listed below are T cell receptor beta chains from one sample, sequenced in a study of blood T cells in healthy people across ages. From the 5' RACE reads, TCRdb called clonotypes with MiXCR, one entry per CDR3 protein. Of 1.2 million to 1.5 million distinct CDR3 sequences detected, almost 60% appear once; the ten largest clones hold over 5.5%. Sequenced: blood. The origin of the receptors is a man aged 18 to 35 in good health. Both conserved end residues are part of each CDR3. A D gene is named only where the DNA matches it firmly. Size tells how often a clone was seen (once, few, many) or the class of an expanded clone, and some rows leave it out.

>.|TRBD1|TRBV7-9|TRBJ2-2
TGTGCCAGCAGCCCGACAGGGAAGGGGACCAGGGAGCTGTTTTTT
CASSPTGKGTRELFF
>few|.|TRBV29-1|TRBJ1-1
TGCAGCGCCCAGACACTTTTAACTGAAGCTTTCTTT
CSAQTLLTEAFF
>few|.|TRBV4-3|TRBJ1-2
TGCGCCAGCAGCCAAGAAGGCAGCGCTAACTATGGCTACACCTTC
CASSQEGSANYGYTF
>.|TRBD1|TRBV4-2|TRBJ2-1
TGTGCCAGCAGCCAACTTCTCACAGGGGATGTGGGAGAGACCCAGTTCTTC
CASSQLLTGDVGETQFF
>few|TRBD2|TRBV25-1|TRBJ2-7
TGTGCCAGCAGGGGCACTAGCGGGAGTGCCGAGCAGTACTTC
CASRGTSGSAEQYF
>.|.|TRBV6-5|TRBJ2-3
TGTGCCAGCAGTTACTCAGGCAGCATCACAGATACGCAGTATTTT
CASSYSGSITDTQYF
>.|.|TRBV5-1|TRBJ2-1
TGCGCCAGCAGCTGGACCTTGCGGGACTTAAACAATGAGCAGTTCTTC
CASSWTLRDLNNEQFF
>few|.|TRBV6-6|TRBJ1-2
TGTGCCAGCACCGGGGTCGGACGGGGCGACTATGGCTACACCTTC
CASTGVGRGDYGYTF
>few|.|TRBV29-1|TRBJ1-5
TGCAGCGTTGGGGGCGGGAATAGCAATCAGCCCCAGCATTTT
CSVGGGNSNQPQHF
>.|.|TRBV9|TRBJ2-4
TGTGCCAGCAGCGTAGACAAGGAAGCCAAAAACATTCAGTACTTC
CASSVDKEAKNIQYF
>.|TRBD1|TRBV2|TRBJ1-1
TGTGCCAATCCTGGGACAGGCTATGACACTGAAGCTTTCTTT
CANPGTGYDTEAFF
>.|TRBD1|TRBV24-1|TRBJ2-5
TGTGCCACCAGTGACCAACGGACAGGGAAAGAGACCCAGTACTTC
CATSDQRTGKETQYF
>once|.|TRBV2|TRBJ1-2
TGTGCCAGCAGGCCCAATGTTAGGAGATATGGCTACACCTTC
CASRPNVRRYGYTF
>.|.|TRBV25-1|TRBJ2-5
TGTGCCAGCAGTGACCCAGGGTTGGAGACCCAGTACTTC
CASSDPGLETQYF
>.|TRBD1|TRBV7-9|TRBJ1-4
TGTGCCAGCAGCTCGACAGGGAGAGAGAATGAAAAACTGTTTTTT
CASSSTGRENEKLFF
>.|TRBD1|TRBV20-1|TRBJ1-6
TGCAGTGCTAGAGATGAGGGGGCCGAGTCCTCCTATAATTCACCCCTCCACTTT
CSARDEGAESSYNSPLHF
>.|.|TRBV5-6|TRBJ1-2
TGTGCCAGCAGCTCGGTAGGGCTAAACTATGGCTACACCTTC
CASSSVGLNYGYTF
>few|.|TRBV15|TRBJ2-3
TGTGCCACCAGCAGAGAAGGGACAACCGACACAGATACGCAGTATTTT
CATSREGTTDTDTQYF
>.|.|TRBV11-2|TRBJ1-4
TGTGCCAGCAGCTCCTTGGACGGGGCAACTAATGAAAAACTGTTTTTT
CASSSLDGATNEKLFF
>many|.|TRBV11-2|TRBJ2-7
TGTGCCAGCAGCTTAGGGTCAGACGAGCAGTACTTC
CASSLGSDEQYF
>.|TRBD2|TRBV29-1|TRBJ2-6
TGCAGCGTTAAACAGCGGGGAAGCTCTGGGGCCAACGTCCTGACTTTC
CSVKQRGSSGANVLTF
>.|TRBD1|TRBV7-9|TRBJ2-7
TGTGCCAGCAGCCCCGGGACAGGGCGTTACTACGAGCAGTACTTC
CASSPGTGRYYEQYF
>.|TRBD2|TRBV4-2|TRBJ2-5
TGTGCCAGCAGCCAACTCCCAGCGGGGGGGCTGGAGACCCAGTACTTC
CASSQLPAGGLETQYF
>few|.|TRBV5-1|TRBJ1-2
TGCGCCAGCAGACCCGCTCGACTGACGATGGATGGGGAGGATGGCTACACCTTC
CASRPARLTMDGEDGYTF
>few|.|TRBV27|TRBJ2-5
TGTGCCAGCAGTTTTTCAGAGGGTTGGCAGCAGTACTTC
CASSFSEGWQQYF
>few|.|TRBV4-1|TRBJ2-3
TGCGCCAGCAGCCAAGAAGAATCGGGTATTTGGACAGATACGCAGTATTTT
CASSQEESGIWTDTQYF
>few|TRBD2|TRBV20-1|TRBJ2-3
TGCAGTGCTAGTTCTGGCGGGGGGGCAGGGGATACGCAGTATTTT
CSASSGGGAGDTQYF
>once|TRBD1|TRBV5-1|TRBJ1-2
TGCGCCAGCAGCCTGGGACAGGACTACACCTTC
CASSLGQDYTF
>.|TRBD2|TRBV7-9|TRBJ2-7
TGTGCCAGCAGCACAGGACTAGCGGGAGCCATGTACGAGCAGTACTTC
CASSTGLAGAMYEQYF
>few|.|TRBV7-9|TRBJ1-1
TGTGCCAGCAGCCCCCCACAGAACACTGAAGCTTTCTTT
CASSPPQNTEAFF
>few|TRBD2|TRBV6-2/TRBV6-3|TRBJ2-1
TGTGCCAGCAGTTCTCCGGGACTAGCGGGGGCAATGTTCTTC
CASSSPGLAGAMFF
>.|.|TRBV6-1|TRBJ2-5
TGTGCCAGCCGCCTGGTCGGGGAGACCCAGTACTTC
CASRLVGETQYF
>.|.|TRBV2|TRBJ2-6
TGTGCCAGCAGTTCCACGGGACACCAATACTCTGGGGCCAACGTCCTGACTTTC
CASSSTGHQYSGANVLTF
>.|.|TRBV6-1|TRBJ2-1
TGTGCCAGCAACCCGGGACGGGCCGGCAATGAGCAGTTCTTC
CASNPGRAGNEQFF
>few|.|TRBV12-3/TRBV12-4|TRBJ2-7
TGTGCCAGCAGTTTCTCGGGGGGCAATGAGCAGTACTTC
CASSFSGGNEQYF
>.|TRBD1|TRBV20-1|TRBJ1-3
TGCAGTGCTAAAAGGACAGGGGATAATGGAAACACCATATATTTT
CSAKRTGDNGNTIYF
>.|TRBD1|TRBV6-5|TRBJ2-7
TGTGCCAGCAGTACCCTCGGGACAGGGTCCTACGAGCAGTACTTC
CASSTLGTGSYEQYF
>.|TRBD1|TRBV3-1|TRBJ2-1
TGTGCCAGCAGCTGGACAGGGGGGGTGTCTGGCGATGAGCAGTTCTTC
CASSWTGGVSGDEQFF
>.|TRBD1|TRBV14|TRBJ2-6
TGTGCCAGCAGCCAAGGTACCTCGGACAGGGAGGCTGGGGCCAACGTCCTGACTTTC
CASSQGTSDREAGANVLTF
>.|.|TRBV7-9|TRBJ2-7
TGTGCCAGCAGCTTAGTCGAGGGCTACGAGCAGTACTTC
CASSLVEGYEQYF